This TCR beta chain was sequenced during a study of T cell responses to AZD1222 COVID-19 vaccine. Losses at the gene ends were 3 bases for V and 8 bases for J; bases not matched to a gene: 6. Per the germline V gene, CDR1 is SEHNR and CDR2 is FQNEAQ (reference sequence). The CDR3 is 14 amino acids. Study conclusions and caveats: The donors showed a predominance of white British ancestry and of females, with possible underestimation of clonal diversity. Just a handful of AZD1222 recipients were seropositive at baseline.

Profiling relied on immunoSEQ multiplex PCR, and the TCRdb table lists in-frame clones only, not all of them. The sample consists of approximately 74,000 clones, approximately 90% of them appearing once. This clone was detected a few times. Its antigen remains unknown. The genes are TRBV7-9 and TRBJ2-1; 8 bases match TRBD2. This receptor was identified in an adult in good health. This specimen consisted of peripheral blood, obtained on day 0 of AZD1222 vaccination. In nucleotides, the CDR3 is TGTGCCAGCAGCTTGATCGGGGGGGCGTATGAGCAGTTCTTC. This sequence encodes CASSLIGGAYEQFF.